This paragraph covers one TCR beta chain sequence. Germline and junction disagree at one end, which may indicate a read error. The time point: proximal margin of the surgical specimen (macroscopically non-inflamed). Germline CDR1 SSHAT, CDR2 FNYEAQ (reference sequence). The CDR3 is made up of 15 amino acids. The source of the sample is a study of T cell repertoires in ileal Crohn's disease. Overall study context: About half of patients got postoperative therapy: around ten thiopurines, around 20 anti-TNF. From the resection specimen's proximal margin, biopsies were taken as MI.

The table came from immunoSEQ multiplex PCR; TCRdb's copy has only in-frame clones and leaves some out. The sample shows several thousand clones, over 70% of them seen only once. The sequence derives from an adult with Crohn's disease. The chain uses TRBV7-7 and TRBJ2-1, with 12 bases fitting TRBD2. The sequencing input was ileal tissue. Here the CDR3 DNA reads TGTGCTAGCAGCCTAGGGACTAGCGGGTCCGGGGAGCAGTTCTTC. Protein: CASSLGTSGSGEQFF.